The rows below give T cell receptor beta chains drawn from one sample of a study of cytomegalovirus exposure and HLA in healthy donors. Using immunoSEQ multiplex PCR, the repertoire was profiled, and TCRdb retains in-frame clones only, with some absent. The profile covers about 59,000 clones, with 65% to 80% appearing a single time and under 8% taken by the ten largest. What was sequenced was PBMCs. These receptors all come from a man aged 25-45 years in good health and CMV-seropositive. Each CDR3 is given without its conserved first and last residue. Clone sizes are given selectively: once, few, many, or a class where the clone is expanded.

CDR3: ASGQGRNSPLH
size: -
V: TRBV5-1
J: TRBJ1-6

CDR3: ASSEGDTDTQY
size: few
V: TRBV6-4
J: TRBJ2-3

CDR3: ASSLDPGLKGVYT
size: -
V: TRBV5-1
J: TRBJ1-2

CDR3: ASQSGEDGNIQY
size: -
V: TRBV9
J: TRBJ2-4

CDR3: ASSSGKMNTEAF
size: few
V: TRBV27
J: TRBJ1-1

CDR3: ASSTEWTGGDEAF
size: -
V: TRBV9
J: TRBJ1-1

CDR3: ASSWGVTDTQY
size: -
V: TRBV28
J: TRBJ2-3

CDR3: ASSFGGGGQPQH
size: -
V: TRBV5-6
J: TRBJ1-5

CDR3: ASSLELLTGYLMNTEAF
size: -
V: TRBV5-1
J: TRBJ1-1

CDR3: SVETQTGIQETQY
size: few
V: TRBV29-1
J: TRBJ2-5

CDR3: ASSVEGTGVADTQY
size: -
V: TRBV9
J: TRBJ2-3

CDR3: ASISPGQGVSNYGYT
size: -
V: TRBV28
J: TRBJ1-2

CDR3: ASSARPVGVGDSPLH
size: -
V: TRBV11-2
J: TRBJ1-6

CDR3: SGAADYLETQY
size: -
V: TRBV29-1
J: TRBJ2-5

CDR3: ASSLDRAGGYEQY
size: few
V: TRBV5-4
J: TRBJ2-7

CDR3: ASSQDRGGDSPLH
size: few
V: TRBV4-3
J: TRBJ1-6

CDR3: ASSLGRGSYEQY
size: -
V: TRBV7-6
J: TRBJ2-7

CDR3: ASGPPTGAGNTIY
size: -
V: TRBV12-5
J: TRBJ1-3

CDR3: ASSFAGPRDTGELF
size: -
V: TRBV13
J: TRBJ2-2

CDR3: ASSNSLFSGNSPLH
size: -
V: TRBV28
J: TRBJ1-6

CDR3: ASSLSGQASTDTQY
size: -
V: TRBV5-4
J: TRBJ2-3

CDR3: ASSPLFGTANTGELF
size: -
V: TRBV4-2
J: TRBJ2-2

CDR3: ASTLGPQQGDTGELF
size: -
V: TRBV5-1
J: TRBJ2-2

CDR3: ASSKEGLGQPQH
size: few
V: TRBV2
J: TRBJ1-5

CDR3: ASSVREAGGYT
size: -
V: TRBV6-5
J: TRBJ1-2

CDR3: ASSQDKFSSGTQY
size: -
V: TRBV4-2
J: TRBJ2-3

CDR3: AGEAGTTWNIQY
size: -
V: TRBV28
J: TRBJ2-4

CDR3: ASRGKANYGYT
size: -
V: TRBV25-1
J: TRBJ1-2

CDR3: ASSQNRRGGAGDTQY
size: -
V: TRBV4-2
J: TRBJ2-3

CDR3: ASSLAPGHSNYGYT
size: -
V: TRBV7-2
J: TRBJ1-2

CDR3: ASSPTGEVREQY
size: -
V: TRBV4-2
J: TRBJ2-7

CDR3: ASSYWGSTSGNTIY
size: -
V: TRBV6-5
J: TRBJ1-3

CDR3: ASSEPGFRNTIY
size: -
V: TRBV6-1
J: TRBJ1-3

CDR3: ASSMNMRDRDTEAF
size: -
V: TRBV19
J: TRBJ1-1

CDR3: ASSSSDRVYGYT
size: -
V: TRBV11-2
J: TRBJ1-2

CDR3: ASSDGTGGNQPQH
size: -
V: TRBV6-4
J: TRBJ1-5

CDR3: AWNPRSNQPQH
size: -
V: TRBV30
J: TRBJ1-5

CDR3: AISESSTGVGNQPQH
size: few
V: TRBV10-3
J: TRBJ1-5

CDR3: ASSQEGVGQGHGYT
size: -
V: TRBV4-1
J: TRBJ1-2

CDR3: ASSQAQGHPQH
size: -
V: TRBV4-3
J: TRBJ1-5

CDR3: AWSVGGTDTQY
size: -
V: TRBV30
J: TRBJ2-3

CDR3: ASSASGGTSYEQY
size: once
V: TRBV9
J: TRBJ2-7

CDR3: ASSQDWAGGWEKLF
size: -
V: TRBV4-3
J: TRBJ1-4

CDR3: ASSQGSWLAGVALEAEQY
size: -
V: TRBV4-2
J: TRBJ2-7

CDR3: ASSSTAANYGYT
size: -
V: TRBV5-1
J: TRBJ1-2

CDR3: ASSQGPRRGNEQF
size: -
V: TRBV4-1
J: TRBJ2-1

CDR3: ASSKGQGVSGANVLT
size: few
V: TRBV19
J: TRBJ2-6

CDR3: ASSPGGSLSYEQY
size: -
V: TRBV11-2
J: TRBJ2-7